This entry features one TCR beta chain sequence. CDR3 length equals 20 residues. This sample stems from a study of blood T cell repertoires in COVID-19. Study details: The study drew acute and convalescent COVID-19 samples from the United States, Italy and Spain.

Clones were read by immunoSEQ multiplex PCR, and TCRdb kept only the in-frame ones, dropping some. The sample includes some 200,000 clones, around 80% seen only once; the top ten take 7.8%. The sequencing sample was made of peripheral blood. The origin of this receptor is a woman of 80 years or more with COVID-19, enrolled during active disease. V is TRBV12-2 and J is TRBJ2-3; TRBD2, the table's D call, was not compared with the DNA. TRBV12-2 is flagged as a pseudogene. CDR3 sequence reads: CASRLALAGGGVLWTDTQYF. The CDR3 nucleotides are TGTGCAAGTCGCTTAGCCTTAGCGGGGGGAGGGGTATTGTGGACAGATACGCAGTATTTT.